Below, 29 T cell receptor beta chains from the same sample are listed, as sequenced in a study of shared clonotypes between healthy human individuals. TCRdb's copy holds only in-frame clones and misses some; the assay was immunoSEQ multiplex PCR. The sample consists of millions of clones, roughly 91% of them appearing once. Naive CD8 cells lacked CD45RO and underwent positive selection for CCR7, leaving out terminally differentiated effector memory CD45RA+ cells. The sample was naive CD8+ T cells from PBMCs. The receptors come from a man aged 18-30 years in good health. Some clones in this sample may be carry-over from other donors' samples.

As concerns this clone: The junction departs from the called germline gene at one end, perhaps through a read error. The rearrangement joins TRBV19 to TRBJ1-1, with a possible D match to TRBD1 (5 bases). The CDR3 is 12 amino acids. Germline V CDR1 and CDR2: LNHDA, SQIVND (reference sequence). The CDR3 sequence is CASREGNAEAFF. The CDR3 DNA follows: TGTGCCAGTAGGGAGGGGAACGCTGAAGCTTTCTTT.

This sequence joins TRBV19 and TRBJ2-7; TRBD1 aligns across 10 bases. Germline V gives CDR1 LNHDA, CDR2 SQIVND (reference sequence). The CDR3 spans 15 residues. The junction had 5 bases not matched to a gene; V was cut back by 3 bases and J by 3 bases. CDR3 bases: TGTGCCAGTAGTATGACAGGGGGCTTGGTCTACGAGCAGTACTTC. Translated, it gives CASSMTGGLVYEQYF.

The chain links TRBV19 to TRBJ1-5; 8 bases agree with TRBD1. V dropped 1 base and J dropped 5; count of bases not matched to a gene: 4. The CDR3 runs to 15 residues. Looked up from germline, CDR1 is LNHDA and CDR2 is SQIVND (reference sequence). The CDR3 DNA sequence: TGTGCCAGTAGTATAGCCCGACAGGGGTATCAGCCCCAGCATTTT. Amino acid sequence: CASSIARQGYQPQHF.

This chain connects TRBV9 to TRBJ2-3; D ambiguous. The ends were cut back, 4 bases at V and 5 bases at J, with 23 bases in the middle. This CDR3 contains 17 residues. Per germline, CDR1 SGDLS and CDR2 YYNGEE. CDR3 amino acids: CASSPPRREPLRDTQYF. The CDR3 bases are TGTGCCAGCAGCCCCCCCCGGCGCGAGCCCTTGCGAGATACGCAGTATTTT.

The chain recombines TRBV5-4 with TRBJ2-5; 14 nucleotides agree with TRBD2. With V trimmed by 4 bases and J by 3 bases, 2 bases remained unmatched. This CDR3 contains 15 residues. Germline CDR1 is SGHNT and CDR2 is YYREEE (reference sequence). CDR3 nucleotides: TGTGCCAGCAGCCCGGGACTAGCGGGGGAAGAGACCCAGTACTTC. Translation gives CASSPGLAGEETQYF.

The V gene is TRBV27, the J gene TRBJ2-7; TRBD1 agrees at 10 bases. Germline V gives CDR1 MNHEY, CDR2 SMNVEV (reference sequence). The CDR3 has 15 residues. J lost 4 bases, V lost 2 bases, and 5 bases had no gene match. The CDR3 region has the DNA TGTGCCAGCAGTTTAAGGGGACAGGGGTGGTACGAGCAGTACTTC. Its protein product is CASSLRGQGWYEQYF.

Regarding this clone: The same CDR3 can be traced to other DNA sequences in this sample. The chain carries TRBV5-4 and TRBJ2-7; 14 nucleotides agree with TRBD2. The CDR3 contains 14 residues. The J segment lost 7 bases and the V segment lost 4 bases, leaving 4 bases of the junction unmatched. Germline CDR1 reads SGHNT; CDR2 reads YYREEE (reference sequence). The CDR3 nucleotides are TGTGCCAGCAGCCCTAGGACTAGCGGGAGGGAGCAGTACTTC. As protein: CASSPRTSGREQYF. Full variable domain (outside the CDR3, taken from reference TRBV5-4 and TRBJ2-7): ETGVTQSPTHLIKTRGQQVTLRCSSQSGHNTVSWYQQALGQGPQFIFQYYREEENGRGNFPPRFSGLQFPNYSSELNVNALELDDSALYLCASSPRTSGREQYFGPGTRLTVT.

CDR3 residues: CASSVAGWVGEKLFF. Written as DNA, the CDR3 is TGTGCCAGCAGCGTAGCTGGGTGGGTCGGCGAAAAACTGTTTTTT. The genes are TRBV9 and TRBJ1-4; no clear D. The germline V gene encodes CDR1 SGDLS and CDR2 YYNGEE. The CDR3 loop spans 15 amino acids. V shed 0 bases and J shed 8 bases, with 14 bases lying between them.

Note on this clone: The same CDR3 can be traced to other DNA sequences in this sample. This chain connects TRBV29-1 to TRBJ2-1; no reliable D call. This CDR3 spans 12 amino acids. The V gene lost 1 base and the J gene lost 7 bases, with 8 bases spanning the gap. Germline V lookup: CDR1 SQVTM, CDR2 ANQGSEA. DNA for the CDR3: TGCAGCGTTGAAGGGTCCGGAAATGAGCAGTTCTTC. Translating it yields CSVEGSGNEQFF.

The chain employs TRBV7-9 and TRBJ1-2; 7 nucleotides align to TRBD1. The V gene end was trimmed by 4 bases and the J gene end by 9 bases; junction bases not matched to a gene: 11. Germline V lookup: CDR1 SEHNR, CDR2 FQNEAQ (reference sequence). The CDR3 runs 14 residues. CDR3 sequence: CASSSRQGQESYTF. The CDR3 nucleotides read TGTGCCAGCAGCTCTCGACAGGGTCAGGAGAGCTACACCTTC.

This clone was seen only once. It is unclear where the CDR3 begins or ends on the DNA, so no DNA is shown, and the CDR3 is as TCRdb lists it. The V call is TRBV14, the J call TRBJ2-2; the D call of TRBD1 is as the table states it, not checked on the DNA. The germline gives CDR1 SGHDN, CDR2 FVKESK. The CDR3 adds up to 16 amino acids, both ends counted. The CDR3 sequence: CASARPSGQGPGELFF.

Of note for this clone: Other DNA sequences in the sample encode the same CDR3. V gene TRBV6-1 combines with J gene TRBJ2-7; tentatively, D is TRBD2 (6 bases). With 6 bases removed from V and 3 bases from J, the gap between germline ends came to 18 bases. The V gene's germline CDR1 is MNHNS and CDR2 SASEGT. This CDR3 comprises 15 residues. Here the CDR3 reads CASSEGPLGGYEQYF. CDR3 sequence (DNA): TGTGCCAGCAGCGAGGGGCCTTTGGGGGGCTACGAGCAGTACTTC.

This chain uses TRBV6-1 with TRBJ1-3, with no clear D. Deletions cut 3 bases from V and 2 bases from J, with 23 bases between. This CDR3 comprises 19 residues. CDR1 MNHNS and CDR2 SASEGT come from the germline V gene. CDR3 nucleotides: TGTGCCAGCAGTGACTGGGTGTCCCCCAGTCCCGTCGCTGGAAACACCATATATTTT. This gives the protein CASSDWVSPSPVAGNTIYF.

About this clone: This CDR3 is also generated by other DNA sequences in the sample. J is TRBJ1-1 and V is TRBV30, with D uncertain. The CDR3 contains 13 residues. V shed 0 bases and J shed 5 bases, with 10 bases lying between them. Germline V CDR1 and CDR2: GTSNPN, SVGIG (reference sequence). The CDR3 sequence: CAWSVLGGTEAFF. The DNA of the CDR3 is TGTGCCTGGAGTGTACTGGGAGGGACTGAAGCTTTCTTT.

This clone was seen only a few times. Other DNA sequences in the same sample also yield this CDR3. The rearrangement uses TRBV30 and TRBJ1-1; a weak D match, TRBD1 (6 bases). CDR1 is GTSNPN and CDR2 is SVGIG in the germline V gene (reference sequence). Deletions cut 3 bases from V and 2 bases from J, with 10 bases between. The CDR3 runs 13 residues. Written as DNA, the CDR3 is TGTGCCTGGAGCACAGGGCTCAACACTGAAGCTTTCTTT. It encodes CAWSTGLNTEAFF.

V usage is TRBV11-2 and J usage is TRBJ1-4; D not certain. Trimming took off 5 bases at V and 0 bases at J, with 16 bases between the two ends. Germline values: CDR1 SGHAT, CDR2 FQNNGV. The CDR3 covers 17 residues. The CDR3 DNA follows: TGTGCCAGCAGCATACGACCGGGCCTCGCAACTAATGAAAAACTGTTTTTT. The encoded protein is CASSIRPGLATNEKLFF. Together with reference TRBV11-2 and TRBJ1-4, the CDR3 gives the full variable domain: EAGVAQSPRYKIIEKRQSVAFWCNPISGHATLYWYQQILGQGPKLLIQFQNNGVVDDSQLPKDRFSAERLKGVDSTLKIQPAKLEDSAVYLCASSIRPGLATNEKLFFGSGTQLSVL.

The chain couples TRBV5-1 to TRBJ2-7; no reliable D call. CDR1 and CDR2 from the germline V gene are SGHRS and YFSETQ. The germline V and J ends were trimmed by 0 bases and 1 base, with 5 bases remaining between them. The CDR3 is 13 residues long. CDR3 amino acids: CASSLEESYEQYF. CDR3 coding DNA: TGCGCCAGCAGCTTGGAGGAATCCTACGAGCAGTACTTC.

The chain uses TRBV28 and TRBJ1-5; no clear D gene. The V gene's germline CDR1 is MDHEN and CDR2 SYDVKM. V was pared by 3 bases and J by 9 bases, with 9 bases between. CDR3 length equals 12 residues. CDR3 sequence reads: CASSFRPGPQHF. In DNA form, the CDR3 reads TGTGCCAGCAGTTTCCGCCCAGGGCCCCAGCATTTT.

The chain joins TRBV10-3 to TRBJ1-5, with TRBD1 matching over 8 bases. Per germline, CDR1 ENHRY and CDR2 SYGVKD. This CDR3 spans 16 amino acids. The J segment lost 5 bases and the V segment lost 6 bases, leaving 12 bases of the junction unmatched. The CDR3 DNA sequence: TGTGCCATCAGCCCGGACAGGGACAATTCTCATCAGCCCCAGCATTTT. Translation: CAISPDRDNSHQPQHF.

This rearrangement joins TRBV7-9 to TRBJ1-2; no clear D gene. The CDR3 runs 14 residues. The V end was cut by 5 bases, the J end by 5 bases, with 15 bases between. Germline CDR1 and CDR2: SEHNR and FQNEAQ (reference sequence). CDR3 amino acids: CASSLGMRAYGYTF. CDR3 DNA sequence: TGTGCCAGCAGCCTAGGAATGCGGGCGTATGGCTACACCTTC.

J is TRBJ2-3 and V is TRBV28; possible D gene TRBD2, 6 bases. CDR1 and CDR2 (germline): MDHEN, SYDVKM. The length of the CDR3 is 17 residues. V lost 3 bases to trimming and J lost 1 base, with 17 bases between them. The CDR3 sequence: CASSLIGDGEGTDTQYF. The DNA of the CDR3 is TGTGCCAGCAGTTTGATTGGGGATGGGGAGGGCACAGATACGCAGTATTTT.

CDR3 protein: CASSWGRDNTDTQYF. In nucleotides, the CDR3 is TGTGCCAGCAGTTGGGGGCGGGACAACACAGATACGCAGTATTTT. The V gene is TRBV28, the J gene TRBJ2-3; D may correspond to TRBD1 or TRBD2 (6 bases each). The CDR3 covers 15 residues. V lost 4 bases and J lost 2, with 13 bases in between. Germline CDR1 reads MDHEN; CDR2 reads SYDVKM.

The chain has TRBV7-9 and TRBJ1-1; perhaps TRBD1 as D (6 bases). The CDR3 has 18 residues. Germline V gene data show CDR1 as SEHNR and CDR2 as FQNEAQ (reference sequence). V dropped 5 bases and J dropped 4 bases, with 26 bases sitting between them. In DNA, the CDR3 is TGTGCCAGCAGCGAGAGAGGGACGGACAGAATGTGGAGCACTGAAGCTTTCTTT. Translating gives CASSERGTDRMWSTEAFF.

The chain combines TRBV19 with TRBJ2-7, with 10 bases lining up with TRBD2. CDR1 LNHDA and CDR2 SQIVND come from the germline V gene (reference sequence). V lost 5 bases, J lost 6 bases, and 7 bases stayed unmatched. This CDR3 is built from 14 residues. This CDR3 is CASSEAGGRREQYF. CDR3 coding DNA: TGTGCCAGTAGTGAAGCGGGAGGGCGGCGCGAGCAGTACTTC.

V usage is TRBV7-3 and J usage is TRBJ2-3, with no clear D. Germline CDR1 SGHTA, CDR2 FQGTGA. V was clipped by 5 bases and J by 0 bases, with 15 bases between them. CDR3 length equals 16 residues. CDR3 bases: TGTGCCAGCAGCGAAAAGCCGACCCCTAGCACAGATACGCAGTATTTT. Its translation is CASSEKPTPSTDTQYF.

The chain links TRBV19 to TRBJ2-3; TRBD1 aligns across 8 bases. The CDR3 runs 14 residues. The V and J ends lost 5 bases and 4 bases, in that order; junction bases with no gene match: 5. In germline, CDR1 is LNHDA, CDR2 SQIVND (reference sequence). CDR3 coding DNA: TGTGCCAGTAGTCCCACGGACAGGGCAGATACGCAGTATTTT. The encoded protein is CASSPTDRADTQYF.

V usage is TRBV11-2 and J usage is TRBJ2-7, with D perhaps matching TRBD1 or TRBD2 (6 bases each). The V and J ends lost 1 base and 1 base respectively, with 11 bases between them. The CDR3 contains 15 residues. Germline-derived CDR1 and CDR2 are SGHAT and FQNNGV. CDR3 bases: TGTGCCAGCAGCTTAGGGGGGGCCCCGTCCTACGAGCAGTACTTC. Translating gives CASSLGGAPSYEQYF.

V usage is TRBV5-4 and J usage is TRBJ2-2; D gene ambiguous. V was trimmed by 2 bases and J by 6 bases, leaving 8 bases between them. The CDR3 has 13 amino acids. Germline V gives CDR1 SGHNT, CDR2 YYREEE (reference sequence). The CDR3 DNA reads TGTGCCAGCAGCTTAAAGCTGTCCGGGGAGCTGTTTTTT. Its translation: CASSLKLSGELFF.

The rearrangement links TRBV7-6 to TRBJ2-6; D not resolved. The V and J ends lost 3 bases and 0 bases respectively, with 12 bases between them. The CDR3 has 17 amino acids. Germline V gene sequence: CDR1 SGHVS, CDR2 FNYEAQ. DNA for the CDR3: TGTGCCAGCAGCTTGGGAACGGGCATCTCTGGGGCCAACGTCCTGACTTTC. Protein sequence: CASSLGTGISGANVLTF. Combining the CDR3 with reference TRBV7-6 and TRBJ2-6 gives the whole variable domain GAGVSQSPRYKVTKRGQDVALRCDPISGHVSLYWYRQALGQGPEFLTYFNYEAQQDKSGLPNDRFSAERPEGSISTLTIQRTEQRDSAMYRCASSLGTGISGANVLTFGAGSRLTVL.